Listed below are T cell receptor beta chains from one sample, sequenced in a study of blood T cells in healthy people across ages. TCRdb reprocessed the 5' RACE reads via MiXCR and lists one record per CDR3 protein. The table includes 700,000 or so distinct CDR3 sequences, roughly 43% detected once. Sequenced: blood. Receptors were obtained from a man at least 80 years old in good health. Each CDR3 is given with its conserved first and last residue. The order of the fields is clone size, V gene, CDR3 length, D gene, J gene, CDR3 DNA, CDR3 protein. D genes are given only for firm matches. For some rows the clone size is stated as once, few or many, or as a class when expanded; others skip it.

>NA|TRBV6-1|15|NA|TRBJ2-1
TGTGCCAGCAGTGAAGGGACCCCTCCGAAGAATGAGCAGTTCTTC
CASSEGTPPKNEQFF
>once|TRBV6-2/TRBV6-3|17|TRBD1|TRBJ1-5
TGTGCCAGCAGAAAAACATGGACAGGAGGAAGCAATCAGCCCCAGCATTTT
CASRKTWTGGSNQPQHF
>NA|TRBV6-2/TRBV6-3|12|NA|TRBJ1-6
TGTGCCAGCAGTAATGGGAATTCACCCCTCCACTTT
CASSNGNSPLHF
>few|TRBV7-2|16|TRBD2|TRBJ2-1
TGTGCCAGCAGACCCTTCGGGGGGGAGCGGGGCAATGAGCAGTTCTTC
CASRPFGGERGNEQFF
>NA|TRBV10-3|13|TRBD2|TRBJ2-3
TGTGCCATCCTTAGCGGGGGAGGGGATACGCAGTATTTT
CAILSGGGDTQYF
>NA|TRBV5-1|15|TRBD2|TRBJ2-7
TGCGCCAGCAGCTCGTCGGGGGGAAATACCTACGAGCAGTACTTC
CASSSSGGNTYEQYF
>many|TRBV4-3|16|NA|TRBJ2-3
TGCGCCAGCAGCCAAGCCCTAGCGTCTAGCACAGATACGCAGTATTTT
CASSQALASSTDTQYF
>NA|TRBV6-2/TRBV6-3|19|TRBD2|TRBJ2-6
TGTGCCAGCAGTCCCGGACTAGCGGGCGCCCGGGGGGGGGCCAACGTCCTGACTTTC
CASSPGLAGARGGANVLTF
>NA|TRBV7-7|15|TRBD2|TRBJ2-5
TGTGCCAGCAGCTCAGAGGGACTAGCGTCGGAGACCCAGTACTTC
CASSSEGLASETQYF
>NA|TRBV6-6|15|NA|TRBJ2-7
TGTGCCAGCAGTTACTCGGTAGCCCAGGGCTACGAGCAGTACTTC
CASSYSVAQGYEQYF
>NA|TRBV28|13|NA|TRBJ2-7
TGTGCCAGCAGTTCCCAACAGCCCTACGAGCAGTACTTC
CASSSQQPYEQYF
>NA|TRBV27|17|TRBD2|TRBJ2-1
TGTGCCAGCAGTTTATCTGCCGGGGGACTAGCGGGAGATGAGCAGTTCTTC
CASSLSAGGLAGDEQFF
>NA|TRBV28|16|TRBD2|TRBJ2-5
TGTGCCAGCAGTCTCCTAGCTAGCGGCCTCCAAGAGACCCAGTACTTC
CASSLLASGLQETQYF
>NA|TRBV9|16|NA|TRBJ2-3
TGTGCCAGCAGCGTCCACGGCGGTGGCGGCACAGATACGCAGTATTTT
CASSVHGGGGTDTQYF
>NA|TRBV6-2/TRBV6-3|15|NA|TRBJ2-5
TGTGCCAGCAGTTGGGTCGGTTTGGCTCAAGAGACCCAGTACTTC
CASSWVGLAQETQYF
>NA|TRBV20-1|14|TRBD1|TRBJ1-6
TGCAGTGCTCACGACAGGGTGTATAATTCATCCCTCCACTTT
CSAHDRVYNSSLHF
>NA|TRBV7-9|16|NA|TRBJ2-1
TGTGCCAGCAGCTTAGAAGCCCCCGGGTTCGGCAATGAGCAGTTCTTC
CASSLEAPGFGNEQFF
>NA|TRBV20-1|13|NA|TRBJ1-6
TGCAGTGTCGAAGCCGGGCGAGGTTCACCCCTCCACTTT
CSVEAGRGSPLHF
>NA|TRBV5-1|15|NA|TRBJ2-7
TGCGCCAGCAGCTCCTGGACGGAGAGGACCTACGAGCAGTACTTC
CASSSWTERTYEQYF
>NA|TRBV25-1|15|NA|TRBJ2-2
TGTGCCAGCAGTGAATCTGCCGGGGTCTCCGGGGAGCTGTTTTTT
CASSESAGVSGELFF
>NA|TRBV6-2/TRBV6-3|16|NA|TRBJ2-7
TGTGCCAGCAGTTACCGCCGTGGACAGCACTCCTACGAGCAGTACTTC
CASSYRRGQHSYEQYF
>few|TRBV20-1|13|TRBD1|TRBJ2-7
TGCAGTGCTTTGGGACAGGGGAACTACGAGCAGTACTTC
CSALGQGNYEQYF
>NA|TRBV20-1|15|NA|TRBJ2-1
TGCAGTGCTAGAACGGGGAGAAGGTCCTACAATGAGCAGTTCTTC
CSARTGRRSYNEQFF
>NA|TRBV14|15|TRBD1|TRBJ1-1
TGTGCCAGCAGCCCAGACAGGGGGTCGAACACTGAAGCTTTCTTT
CASSPDRGSNTEAFF
>NA|TRBV5-1|15|NA|TRBJ2-7
TGCGCCGGCAGTCCCCTCCGGACGGGTCCCTACGAGCAGTACTTC
CAGSPLRTGPYEQYF
>NA|TRBV5-1|16|NA|TRBJ2-3
TGCGCCAGCAGGAGTCTTTCAGGGTCCCGCACAGATACGCAGTATTTT
CASRSLSGSRTDTQYF
>NA|TRBV6-2/TRBV6-3|15|TRBD1|TRBJ2-1
TGTGCCTGCACCCGTGGACAGGGGATATACAATGGGCAGTTCTTC
CACTRGQGIYNGQFF
>NA|TRBV3-1|16|NA|TRBJ2-2
TGTGCCAGCAGCCAACCAGGGACCTCGGGGACCGGGGAGCTGTTTTTT
CASSQPGTSGTGELFF
>NA|TRBV6-6|16|TRBD1|TRBJ2-6
TGTGCCAGCAGGGACAGGGGGAGCTCTGGGGCCAACGTCCTGACTTTC
CASRDRGSSGANVLTF
>NA|TRBV5-1|13|NA|TRBJ2-5
TGCGCCAGCAGTGTGGACACGGCGGAGACCCAGTACTTC
CASSVDTAETQYF
>many|TRBV20-1|15|NA|TRBJ1-2
TGCAGTGCTAGAGTGAAGGCGAATACTAACTATGGCTACACCTTC
CSARVKANTNYGYTF
>few|TRBV20-1|15|NA|TRBJ2-4
TGCAGTGCTAGGCAGGGTTCTAATTTCCAAAACATTCAGTACTTC
CSARQGSNFQNIQYF
>NA|TRBV20-1|16|NA|TRBJ2-1
TGCAGTGCTAGACCCTCTCTAGCGAACTCCTACAATGAGCAGTTCTTC
CSARPSLANSYNEQFF
>few|TRBV4-1|16|TRBD1|TRBJ1-6
TGCGCCAGCAGCCAAGATGAGGGGGCCAATAATTCACCCCTCCACTTT
CASSQDEGANNSPLHF
>NA|TRBV20-1|13|TRBD2|TRBJ2-2
TGCAGTGCAACCGGGACTAGCAGCGGGGAGCTGTTTTTT
CSATGTSSGELFF
>NA|TRBV27|13|NA|TRBJ1-2
TGTGCCAGCAGTTTCGGGGGCGCAGATGGCTACACCTTC
CASSFGGADGYTF
>NA|TRBV7-2|17|NA|TRBJ1-1
TGTGCCAGCAGCTTAGATTACATGGGAGGAATGAACACTGAAGCTTTCTTT
CASSLDYMGGMNTEAFF
>NA|TRBV10-2|15|NA|TRBJ1-2
TGCGCCAGCAGTGAGGATGTCCGGATTGGCCATGGCTACACCTTC
CASSEDVRIGHGYTF
>few|TRBV5-1|14|TRBD2|TRBJ2-4
TGCGCCAGCAGCTTGGAACTAGCGGGAGGGATTCAGTACTTC
CASSLELAGGIQYF
>many|TRBV7-2|15|TRBD1|TRBJ2-3
TGTGCCAGCAGCCCAAGGGGGACAGGCACAGATACGCAGTATTTT
CASSPRGTGTDTQYF
>many|TRBV6-2/TRBV6-3|18|TRBD2|TRBJ2-5
TGTGCCAGCAGTTACGTGGCTAGCGGGGGGTTGTACCAAGAGACCCAGTACTTC
CASSYVASGGLYQETQYF
>NA|TRBV5-1|15|NA|TRBJ1-1
TGCGCCAGCAGCTTGGTAGGTCCCATGAACACTGAAGCTTTCTTT
CASSLVGPMNTEAFF
>NA|TRBV10-3|16|NA|TRBJ2-7
TGTGCCATCAGTGGGGGAGGAGAGACAAGAGTCGGAATCCAGTACTTC
CAISGGGETRVGIQYF
>NA|TRBV7-2|14|NA|TRBJ1-5
TGTGCCAGCAGCCTAGGGATAAACAAGCAGCCCCAGCATTTT
CASSLGINKQPQHF
>NA|TRBV6-2/TRBV6-3|18|TRBD2|TRBJ2-7
TGTGCCAGCAGTTACCCCGGACTAGCGGGGGTCTCCTACAATGAGCAGTACTTC
CASSYPGLAGVSYNEQYF
>few|TRBV20-1|16|NA|TRBJ2-3
TGCAGTGCTAGCGACCCGGCGGGGTTTCGGTCAGATACGCAGTATTTT
CSASDPAGFRSDTQYF